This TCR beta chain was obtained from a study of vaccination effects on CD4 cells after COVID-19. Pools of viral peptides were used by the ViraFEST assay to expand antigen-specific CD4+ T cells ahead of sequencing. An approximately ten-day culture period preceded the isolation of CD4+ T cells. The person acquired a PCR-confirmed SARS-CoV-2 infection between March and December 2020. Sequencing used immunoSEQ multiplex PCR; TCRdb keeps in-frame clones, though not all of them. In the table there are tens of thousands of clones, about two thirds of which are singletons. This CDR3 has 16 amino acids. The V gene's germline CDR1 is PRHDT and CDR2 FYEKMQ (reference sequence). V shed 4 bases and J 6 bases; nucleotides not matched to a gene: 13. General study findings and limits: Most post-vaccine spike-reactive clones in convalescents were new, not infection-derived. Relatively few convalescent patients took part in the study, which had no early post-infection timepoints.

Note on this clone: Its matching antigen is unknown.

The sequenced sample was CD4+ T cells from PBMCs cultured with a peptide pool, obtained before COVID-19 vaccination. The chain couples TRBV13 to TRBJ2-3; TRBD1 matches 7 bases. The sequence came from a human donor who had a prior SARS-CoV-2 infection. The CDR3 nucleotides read TGTGCCAGCAGCTGGCGCCGGGACAGAACTCGGGATACGCAGTATTTT. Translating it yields CASSWRRDRTRDTQYF.